These 6 T cell receptor beta chains share one sample of origin, sequenced in a study of cytomegalovirus exposure and HLA in healthy donors. Amplification used 60 Vbeta primers and 13 Jbeta primers. The method was immunoSEQ multiplex PCR; TCRdb's version includes in-frame clones alone and lacks a portion of them. The sample lists over 100,000 clones, 75% to 80% occurring once. Sample: PBMCs. These receptors were taken from a man in his 60s in good health and CMV-seropositive.

The chain employs TRBV11-3 and TRBJ2-1; 9 bases fit TRBD2. Per the germline V gene, CDR1 is SGHNT and CDR2 is YENEEA. The CDR3 runs 16 residues. V lost 4 bases to trimming and J lost 0 bases; unmatched junction nucleotides: 4. Written as DNA, the CDR3 is TGTGCCAGCAGCTACAGCGGGGGGCACTCCTACAATGAGCAGTTCTTC. Encoded protein: CASSYSGGHSYNEQFF.

This chain links TRBV28 with TRBJ1-5; 9 bases fit TRBD1. Germline CDR1 reads MDHEN; CDR2 reads SYDVKM. The CDR3 runs 14 residues. The ends lost 6 bases at V and 1 base at J; junction bases unmatched: 1. The chain's CDR3 is CASRTGGSNQPQHF. In DNA, the CDR3 is TGTGCCAGCAGGACAGGGGGGAGCAATCAGCCCCAGCATTTT.

This chain joins TRBV5-1 and TRBJ2-1, with 10 bases identical to TRBD2. Germline V lookup: CDR1 SGHRS, CDR2 YFSETQ. The V segment lost 3 bases and the J segment 5 bases; nucleotides outside the gene matches: 2. The length of the CDR3 is 14 residues. The DNA for the CDR3 is TGCGCCAGCAGCTCCCTAGCGGGGGACAATGAGCAGTTCTTC. Translated, it gives CASSSLAGDNEQFF.

The chain recombines TRBV7-2 with TRBJ1-1; perhaps TRBD1 as D (5 bases). Trimming stripped 5 bases from V and 3 bases from J, with 16 bases between. Germline V gene sequence: CDR1 SGHTA, CDR2 FQGNSA. The CDR3 runs to 15 residues. Here the CDR3 DNA reads TGTGCCAGCAGCCCTCAGGCCGGGGGGGACACTGAAGCTTTCTTT. Translation: CASSPQAGGDTEAFF.

The chain combines TRBV5-1 with TRBJ1-2, with D tentatively TRBD1 (6 bases). Between the trimmed V and J ends, which lost 4 bases and 4 bases, there was a span of 11 bases. This CDR3 comprises 13 residues. Germline V CDR1 and CDR2: SGHRS, YFSETQ. The CDR3 reads CASSAQGTYGYTF. Written as DNA, the CDR3 is TGCGCCAGCAGCGCACAGGGTACCTATGGCTACACCTTC.

This clone was seen only once. The chain recombines TRBV10-3 with TRBJ2-3; 8 bases align to TRBD1. The CDR3 has 15 amino acids. V was pared by 3 bases and J by 5 bases, with 7 bases of the junction left unmatched. Germline V lookup: CDR1 ENHRY, CDR2 SYGVKD. The CDR3 DNA follows: TGTGCCATCAGTGATCAGGGGGCCGGGGAAGATACGCAGTATTTT. This encodes CAISDQGAGEDTQYF.